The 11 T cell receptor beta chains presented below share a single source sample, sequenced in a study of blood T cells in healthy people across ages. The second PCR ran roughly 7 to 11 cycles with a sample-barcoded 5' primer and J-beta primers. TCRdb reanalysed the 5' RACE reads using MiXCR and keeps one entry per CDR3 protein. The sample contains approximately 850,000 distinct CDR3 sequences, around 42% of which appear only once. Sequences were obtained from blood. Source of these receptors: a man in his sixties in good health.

CDR3 sequence reads: CASSLGTGGPYEQYF. For the CDR3, the DNA is TGTGCCAGCAGCTTAGGGACAGGGGGACCCTACGAGCAGTACTTC. V and J are TRBV7-2 and TRBJ2-7, with 10 bases identical to TRBD1. The CDR3 loop spans 15 amino acids. Unmatched junction bases numbered 2, after V lost 1 base and J lost 2 bases. CDR1 SGHTA and CDR2 FQGNSA come from the germline V gene.

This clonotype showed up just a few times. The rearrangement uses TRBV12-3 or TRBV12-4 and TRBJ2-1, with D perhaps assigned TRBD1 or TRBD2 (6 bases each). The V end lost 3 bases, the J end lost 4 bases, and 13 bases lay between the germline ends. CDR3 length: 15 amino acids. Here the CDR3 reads CASSFGRGPYNEQFF. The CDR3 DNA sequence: TGTGCCAGCAGTTTTGGTCGGGGGCCGTACAATGAGCAGTTCTTC.

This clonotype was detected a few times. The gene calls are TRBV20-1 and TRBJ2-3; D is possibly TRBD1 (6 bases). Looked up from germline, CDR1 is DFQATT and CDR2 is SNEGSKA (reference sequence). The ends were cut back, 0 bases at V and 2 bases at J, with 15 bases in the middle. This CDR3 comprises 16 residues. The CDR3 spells CSARDPRGPITDTQYF. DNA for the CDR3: TGCAGTGCTAGAGATCCCAGGGGACCAATCACAGATACGCAGTATTTT.

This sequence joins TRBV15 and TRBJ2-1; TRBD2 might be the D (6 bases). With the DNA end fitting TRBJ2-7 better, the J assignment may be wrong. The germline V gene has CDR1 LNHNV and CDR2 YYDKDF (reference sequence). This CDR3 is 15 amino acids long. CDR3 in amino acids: CATSSPSEGYNEQYF. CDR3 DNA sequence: TGTGCCACCAGCAGCCCTAGCGAAGGTTACAATGAGCAGTACTTC.

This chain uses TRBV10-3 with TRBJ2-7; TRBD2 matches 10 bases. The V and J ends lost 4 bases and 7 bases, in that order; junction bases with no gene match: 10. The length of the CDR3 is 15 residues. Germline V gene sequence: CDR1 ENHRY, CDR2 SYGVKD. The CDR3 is CAISVASGGLDEQYF. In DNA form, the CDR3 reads TGTGCCATCAGTGTGGCTAGCGGGGGTTTGGATGAGCAGTACTTC.

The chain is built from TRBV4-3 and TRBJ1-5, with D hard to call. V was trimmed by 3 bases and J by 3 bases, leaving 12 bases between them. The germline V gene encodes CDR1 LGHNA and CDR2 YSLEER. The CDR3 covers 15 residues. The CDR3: CASSQDGMDNQPQHF. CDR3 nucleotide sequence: TGCGCCAGCAGCCAGGATGGAATGGACAATCAGCCCCAGCATTTT.

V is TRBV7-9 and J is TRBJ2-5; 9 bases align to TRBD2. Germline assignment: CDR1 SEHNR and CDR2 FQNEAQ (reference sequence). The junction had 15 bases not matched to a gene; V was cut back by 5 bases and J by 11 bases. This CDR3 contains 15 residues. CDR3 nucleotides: TGTGCCAGCAGCCGTCGGGCTAGCGGGAACAATGAGCAGTACTTC. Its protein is CASSRRASGNNEQYF.

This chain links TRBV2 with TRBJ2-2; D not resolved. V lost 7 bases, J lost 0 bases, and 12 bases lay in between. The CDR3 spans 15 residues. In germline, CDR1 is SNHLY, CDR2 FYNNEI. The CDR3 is CASMLTKTNTGELFF. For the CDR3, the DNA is TGTGCCAGCATGCTGACCAAAACGAACACCGGGGAGCTGTTTTTT.

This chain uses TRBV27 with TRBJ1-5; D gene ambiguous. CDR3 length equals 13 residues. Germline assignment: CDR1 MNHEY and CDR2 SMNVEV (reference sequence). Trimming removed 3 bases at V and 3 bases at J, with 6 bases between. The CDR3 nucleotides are TGTGCCAGCAGTTTCCAGGTCAATCAGCCCCAGCATTTT. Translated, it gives CASSFQVNQPQHF.

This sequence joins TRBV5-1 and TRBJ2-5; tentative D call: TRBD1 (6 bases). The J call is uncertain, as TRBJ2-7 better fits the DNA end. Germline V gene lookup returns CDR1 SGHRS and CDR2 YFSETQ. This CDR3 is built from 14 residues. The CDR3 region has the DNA TGCGCCAGCAGCCCAGGGGCCCTTCAGGACGAGCAGTACTTC. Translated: CASSPGALQDEQYF.

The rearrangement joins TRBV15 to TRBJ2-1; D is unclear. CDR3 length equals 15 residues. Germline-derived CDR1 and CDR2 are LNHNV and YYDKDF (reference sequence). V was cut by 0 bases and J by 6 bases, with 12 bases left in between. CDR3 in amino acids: CATSRDHWDGNEQFF. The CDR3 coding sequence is TGTGCCACCAGCAGAGATCATTGGGATGGCAATGAGCAGTTCTTC.